Listed below are T cell receptor beta chains from one sample, sequenced in a study of vaccination effects on CD4 cells after COVID-19. The antigens for these receptors are not known. Produced via immunoSEQ multiplex PCR; TCRdb's table is partial and in-frame only. The data show under 80,000 clones, 76% seen once. This sample comprised CD4+ T cells from PBMCs cultured with HCoV-OC43 spike peptides, obtained after COVID-19 vaccination. The receptors here all came from a human donor who received a COVID-19 vaccine. The CDR3 runs from the conserved cysteine through the conserved F or W. A D gene is named only where the DNA matches it firmly. Rows may omit the clone size; those that give it use once, few, many or a size class.

len: 14; j_gene: TRBJ1-2; v_gene: TRBV6-5; abundance: NA; d_gene: NA; CDR3nt: TGTGCCAGCAGCCCCAACACCGACGGCTATGGCTACACCTTC; CDR3aa: CASSPNTDGYGYTF
len: 15; j_gene: TRBJ1-2; v_gene: TRBV7-8; abundance: NA; d_gene: NA; CDR3nt: TGTGCCAGCAGCGCCGATTGGGGGGGATGGAAAGGCTACACCTTC; CDR3aa: CASSADWGGWKGYTF
len: 18; j_gene: TRBJ2-1; v_gene: TRBV7-3; abundance: NA; d_gene: TRBD2; CDR3nt: TGTGCCAGCAGCCTTCAACCGGGACTAGCGGGGGGGCCGCATGAGCAGTTCTTC; CDR3aa: CASSLQPGLAGGPHEQFF
len: 14; j_gene: TRBJ1-5; v_gene: TRBV27; abundance: few; d_gene: NA; CDR3nt: TGTGCCAGCAGTCCCGCGGGGGTCAATCAGCCCCAGCATTTT; CDR3aa: CASSPAGVNQPQHF
len: 14; j_gene: TRBJ1-1; v_gene: TRBV7-9; abundance: few; d_gene: NA; CDR3nt: TGTGCCAGCTCGAGGTCGGCTCAGAACACTGAAGCTTTCTTT; CDR3aa: CASSRSAQNTEAFF
len: 15; j_gene: TRBJ1-2; v_gene: TRBV4-3; abundance: NA; d_gene: NA; CDR3nt: TGCGCCAGCAGCCAAGATTTCAGGTTAGCCTATGGCTACACCTTC; CDR3aa: CASSQDFRLAYGYTF
len: 14; j_gene: TRBJ1-1; v_gene: TRBV5-1; abundance: NA; d_gene: TRBD1; CDR3nt: TGCGCCAGCAGCCGACGGACAGGGAATGGTGAAGCTTTCTTT; CDR3aa: CASSRRTGNGEAFF
len: 14; j_gene: TRBJ1-1; v_gene: TRBV6-5; abundance: NA; d_gene: NA; CDR3nt: TGTGCCAGCTCCCCGGGGGGTAGGTGGACTGAAGCTTTCTTT; CDR3aa: CASSPGGRWTEAFF
len: 14; j_gene: TRBJ1-1; v_gene: TRBV19; abundance: NA; d_gene: TRBD1; CDR3nt: TGTGCCAGTAGTATCCTGACAGGGCGGACTGAAGCTTTCTTT; CDR3aa: CASSILTGRTEAFF
len: 16; j_gene: TRBJ2-1; v_gene: TRBV5-1; abundance: NA; d_gene: NA; CDR3nt: TGCGCCAGCAGCCCAGGGAGGACAGCCTCCTACAATGAGCAGTTCTTC; CDR3aa: CASSPGRTASYNEQFF
len: 15; j_gene: TRBJ2-3; v_gene: TRBV19; abundance: NA; d_gene: NA; CDR3nt: TGTGCCAGTAGTAGTCCTGGGGGGCACGCAGATACGCAGTATTTT; CDR3aa: CASSSPGGHADTQYF
len: 14; j_gene: TRBJ1-6; v_gene: TRBV15; abundance: NA; d_gene: NA; CDR3nt: TGTGCCACCAGCAGAGATATTGATAATTCACCCCTCCACTTT; CDR3aa: CATSRDIDNSPLHF
len: 16; j_gene: TRBJ2-5; v_gene: TRBV3-1/TRBV3-2; abundance: once; d_gene: NA; CDR3nt: TGTGCCAGCAGCCAAATGGTGGAGCTTGGGAAAGAGACCCAGTACTTC; CDR3aa: CASSQMVELGKETQYF
len: 13; j_gene: TRBJ1-1; v_gene: TRBV5-8; abundance: NA; d_gene: TRBD1; CDR3nt: TGTGCCAGCAGCTTTCTACAGGGGGCTCGGGCTTTCTTT; CDR3aa: CASSFLQGARAFF
len: 18; j_gene: TRBJ2-2; v_gene: TRBV3-1/TRBV3-2; abundance: NA; d_gene: TRBD2; CDR3nt: TGTGCCAGCAGCCAAGAAGGACTAGCGGGGGGTGGCACCGGGGAGCTGTTTTTT; CDR3aa: CASSQEGLAGGGTGELFF
len: 14; j_gene: TRBJ2-2; v_gene: TRBV7-2; abundance: NA; d_gene: NA; CDR3nt: TGTGCCAGCAGACCCGGGGGAAACGCCGGGGAGCTGTTTTTT; CDR3aa: CASRPGGNAGELFF